Sequencing of this T cell receptor beta chain was carried out in a study of PD-1 blockade in classical Hodgkin lymphoma. In the study overall: Intravenous infusions of nivolumab 3 mg/kg reached patients every 2 weeks.

Notes on this clone: Its antigen is unidentified.

Notes on the study in general: Diversity similar to that of newly diagnosed patients was seen at baseline in complete responders. Why the repertoires differ is still unclear, perhaps disease activity or prior therapy.

The CDR3 extends over 16 amino acids. Germline CDR1 reads SGHVS; CDR2 reads FQNEAQ. J was trimmed by 4 bases and V by 2 bases; bases with no gene match: 11. Every single patient, without exception, relapsed after autologous stem cell transplantation, and brentuximab vedotin exposure varied. Reported best responses ranged across complete response, partial response or progressive disease. Profiled with immunoSEQ multiplex PCR; TCRdb holds only in-frame clones, not every one. The sample carries about 39,000 clones, 85% to 90% recorded once. V usage is TRBV7-8 and J usage is TRBJ2-7; TRBD1 matches at 7 bases. The receptor's source is a human donor with classical Hodgkin lymphoma. Here the sequenced sample was peripheral blood mononuclear cells (PBMCs), taken at baseline. The CDR3 bases are TGTGCCAGCAGCTTATCCCAAGGGGGCCCCGTTTACGAGCAGTACTTC. Translated: CASSLSQGGPVYEQYF.